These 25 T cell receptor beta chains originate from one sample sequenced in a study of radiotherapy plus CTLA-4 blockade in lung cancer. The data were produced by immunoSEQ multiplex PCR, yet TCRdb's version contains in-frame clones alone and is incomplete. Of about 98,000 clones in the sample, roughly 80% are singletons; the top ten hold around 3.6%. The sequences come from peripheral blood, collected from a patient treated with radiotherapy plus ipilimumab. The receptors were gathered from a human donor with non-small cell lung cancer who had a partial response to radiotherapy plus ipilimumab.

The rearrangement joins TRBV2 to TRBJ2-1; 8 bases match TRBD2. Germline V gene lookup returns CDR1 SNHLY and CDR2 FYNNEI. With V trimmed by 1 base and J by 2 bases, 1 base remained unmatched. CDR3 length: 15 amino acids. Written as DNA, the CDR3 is TGTGCCAGCAGTGAAGAGCGGGAGCCCTACAATGAGCAGTTCTTC. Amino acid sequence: CASSEEREPYNEQFF.

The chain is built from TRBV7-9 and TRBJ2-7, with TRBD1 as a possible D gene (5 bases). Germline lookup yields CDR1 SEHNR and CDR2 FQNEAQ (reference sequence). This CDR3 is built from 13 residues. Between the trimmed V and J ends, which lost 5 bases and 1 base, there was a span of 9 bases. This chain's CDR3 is CASSHDSSYEQYF. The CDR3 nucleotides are TGTGCCAGCAGCCATGACAGTTCCTACGAGCAGTACTTC.

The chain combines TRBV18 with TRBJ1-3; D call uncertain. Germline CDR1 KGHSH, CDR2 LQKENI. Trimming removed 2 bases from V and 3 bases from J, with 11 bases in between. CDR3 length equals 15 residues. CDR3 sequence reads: CASSPSSSGGNTIYF. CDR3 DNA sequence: TGTGCCAGCTCACCATCATCCAGTGGTGGAAACACCATATATTTT.

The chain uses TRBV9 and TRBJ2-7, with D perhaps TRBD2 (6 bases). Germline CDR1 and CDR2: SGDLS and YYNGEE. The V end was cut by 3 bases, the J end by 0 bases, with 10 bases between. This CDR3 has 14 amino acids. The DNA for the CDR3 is TGTGCCAGCAGCGCGGGACTGTTCTCCTACGAGCAGTACTTC. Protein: CASSAGLFSYEQYF. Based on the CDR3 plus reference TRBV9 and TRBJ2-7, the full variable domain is DSGVTQTPKHLITATGQRVTLRCSPRSGDLSVYWYQQSLDQGLQFLIQYYNGEERAKGNILERFSAQQFPDLHSELNLSSLELGDSALYFCASSAGLFSYEQYFGPGTRLTVT.

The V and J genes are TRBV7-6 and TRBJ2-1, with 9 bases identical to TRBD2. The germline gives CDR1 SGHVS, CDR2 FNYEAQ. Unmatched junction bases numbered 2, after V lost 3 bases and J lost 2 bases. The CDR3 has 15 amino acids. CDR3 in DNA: TGTGCCAGCAGCTTGGGCGGGAGGGCCTACAATGAGCAGTTCTTC. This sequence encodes CASSLGGRAYNEQFF. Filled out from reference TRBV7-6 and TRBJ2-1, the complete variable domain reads GAGVSQSPRYKVTKRGQDVALRCDPISGHVSLYWYRQALGQGPEFLTYFNYEAQQDKSGLPNDRFSAERPEGSISTLTIQRTEQRDSAMYRCASSLGGRAYNEQFFGPGTRLTVL.

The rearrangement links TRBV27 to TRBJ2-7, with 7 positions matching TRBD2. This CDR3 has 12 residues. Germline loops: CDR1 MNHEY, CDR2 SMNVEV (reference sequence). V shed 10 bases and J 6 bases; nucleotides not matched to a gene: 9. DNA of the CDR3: TGTGCCACCACAGCGGGATTCGGCGAGCAGTACTTC. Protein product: CATTAGFGEQYF.

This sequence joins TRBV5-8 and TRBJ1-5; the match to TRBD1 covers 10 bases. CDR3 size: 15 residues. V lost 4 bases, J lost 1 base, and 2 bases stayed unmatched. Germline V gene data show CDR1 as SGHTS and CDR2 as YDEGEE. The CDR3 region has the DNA TGTGCCAGCAGCCCGGGACAGGGGAGCAATCAGCCCCAGCATTTT. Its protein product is CASSPGQGSNQPQHF.

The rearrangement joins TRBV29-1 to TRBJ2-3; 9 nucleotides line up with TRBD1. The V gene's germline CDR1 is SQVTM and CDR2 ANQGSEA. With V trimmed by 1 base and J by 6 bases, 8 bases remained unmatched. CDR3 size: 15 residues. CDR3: CSVEGSQGAGDTQYF. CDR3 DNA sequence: TGCAGCGTTGAAGGATCACAGGGGGCCGGGGATACGCAGTATTTT.

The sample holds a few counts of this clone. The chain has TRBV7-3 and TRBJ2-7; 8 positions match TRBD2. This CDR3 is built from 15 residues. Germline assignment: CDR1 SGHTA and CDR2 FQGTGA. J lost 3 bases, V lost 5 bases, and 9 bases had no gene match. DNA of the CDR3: TGTGCCAGCAGCCCATATAGCGGGACTGGCTACGAGCAGTACTTC. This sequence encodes CASSPYSGTGYEQYF.

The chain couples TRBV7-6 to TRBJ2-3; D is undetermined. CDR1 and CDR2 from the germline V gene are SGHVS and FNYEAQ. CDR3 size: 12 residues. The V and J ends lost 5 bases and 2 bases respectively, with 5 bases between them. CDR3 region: CASSLFTDTQYF. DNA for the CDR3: TGTGCCAGCAGCCTTTTCACAGATACGCAGTATTTT.

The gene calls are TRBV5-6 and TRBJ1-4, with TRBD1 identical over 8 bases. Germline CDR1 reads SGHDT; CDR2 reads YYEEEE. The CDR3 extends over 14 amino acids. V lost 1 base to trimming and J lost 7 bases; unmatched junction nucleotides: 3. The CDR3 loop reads CASSLNRGGEKLFF. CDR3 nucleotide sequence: TGTGCCAGCAGCTTGAACAGGGGGGGTGAAAAACTGTTTTTT.

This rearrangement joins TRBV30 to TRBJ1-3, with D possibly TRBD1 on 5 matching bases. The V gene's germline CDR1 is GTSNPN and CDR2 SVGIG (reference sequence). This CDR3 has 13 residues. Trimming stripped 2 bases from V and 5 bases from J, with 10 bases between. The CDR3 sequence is CAWSLSGRNTIYF. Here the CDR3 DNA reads TGTGCCTGGAGTTTATCAGGGAGAAACACCATATATTTT.

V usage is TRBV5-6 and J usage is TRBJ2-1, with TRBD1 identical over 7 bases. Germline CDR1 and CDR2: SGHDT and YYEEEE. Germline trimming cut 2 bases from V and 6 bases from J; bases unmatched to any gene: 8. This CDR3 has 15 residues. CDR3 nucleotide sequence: TGTGCCAGCAGCTTTGGGACAGTCCAAGGCAATGAGCAGTTCTTC. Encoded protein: CASSFGTVQGNEQFF. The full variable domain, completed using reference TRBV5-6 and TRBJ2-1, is DAGVTQSPTHLIKTRGQQVTLRCSPKSGHDTVSWYQQALGQGPQFIFQYYEEEERQRGNFPDRFSGHQFPNYSSELNVNALLLGDSALYLCASSFGTVQGNEQFFGPGTRLTVL.

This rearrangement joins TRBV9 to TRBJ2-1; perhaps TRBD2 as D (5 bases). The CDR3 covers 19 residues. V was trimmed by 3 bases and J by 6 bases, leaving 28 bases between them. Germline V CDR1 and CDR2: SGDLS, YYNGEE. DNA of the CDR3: TGTGCCAGCAGCGCAACATATGAGGGAGAACTAGTGAAGGGCAATGAGCAGTTCTTC. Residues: CASSATYEGELVKGNEQFF.

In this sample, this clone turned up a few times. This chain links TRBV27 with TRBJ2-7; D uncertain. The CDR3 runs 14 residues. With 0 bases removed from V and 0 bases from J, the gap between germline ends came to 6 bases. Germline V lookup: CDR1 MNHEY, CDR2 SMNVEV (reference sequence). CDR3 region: CASSLSVRSYEQYF. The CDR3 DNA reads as TGTGCCAGCAGTTTATCCGTCCGCTCCTACGAGCAGTACTTC.

The CDR3 is CASSPPGDEQYF. The CDR3, as DNA: TGCGCCAGCAGCCCGCCAGGGGATGAGCAGTACTTC. The chain has TRBV5-1 and TRBJ2-7; perhaps TRBD1 as D (6 bases). The V end was cut by 4 bases, the J end by 7 bases, with 12 bases between. The CDR3 consists of 12 residues. CDR1 is SGHRS, CDR2 YFSETQ, per germline.

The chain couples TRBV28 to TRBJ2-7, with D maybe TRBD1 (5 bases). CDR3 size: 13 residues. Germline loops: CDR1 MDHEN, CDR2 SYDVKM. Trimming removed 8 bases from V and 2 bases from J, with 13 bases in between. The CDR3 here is CASFSGNAYEQYF. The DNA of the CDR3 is TGTGCCAGCTTTTCAGGGAACGCCTACGAGCAGTACTTC.

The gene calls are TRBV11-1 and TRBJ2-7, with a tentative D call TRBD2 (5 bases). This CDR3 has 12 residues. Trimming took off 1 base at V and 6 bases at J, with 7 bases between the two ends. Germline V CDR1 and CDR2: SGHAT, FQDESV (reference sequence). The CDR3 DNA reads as TGTGCCAGCAGCTTAGGACGGGGCGAGCAGTACTTC. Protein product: CASSLGRGEQYF.

The CDR3 here is CASSPQAQGRREQYF. CDR3 bases: TGTGCCAGCAGTCCACAGGCACAGGGTAGGAGGGAGCAGTACTTC. The chain is built from TRBV6-1 and TRBJ2-7; D might be TRBD1 (6 bases). Per germline, CDR1 MNHNS and CDR2 SASEGT. The CDR3 sequence is 15 residues long. The V and J ends lost 5 bases and 7 bases respectively, with 21 bases between them.

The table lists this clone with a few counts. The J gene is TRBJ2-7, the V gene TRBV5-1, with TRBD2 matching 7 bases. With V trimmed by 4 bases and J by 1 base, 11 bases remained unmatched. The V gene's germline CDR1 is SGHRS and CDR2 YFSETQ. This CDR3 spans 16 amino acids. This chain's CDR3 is CASSPAGGSASYEQYF. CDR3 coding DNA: TGCGCCAGCAGCCCGGCCGGCGGGAGCGCTTCCTACGAGCAGTACTTC.

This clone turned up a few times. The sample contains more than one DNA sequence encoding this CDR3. In DNA, the CDR3 is TGTGCCAGCAGTCCTGGGACAGGGGCTACCTACGAGCAGTACTTC. Its translation: CASSPGTGATYEQYF. The chain recombines TRBV27 with TRBJ2-7; the match to TRBD1 covers 10 bases. V lost 5 bases and J lost 2; bases outside the gene matches: 6. The CDR3 is made up of 15 amino acids. Germline CDR1 MNHEY, CDR2 SMNVEV (reference sequence).

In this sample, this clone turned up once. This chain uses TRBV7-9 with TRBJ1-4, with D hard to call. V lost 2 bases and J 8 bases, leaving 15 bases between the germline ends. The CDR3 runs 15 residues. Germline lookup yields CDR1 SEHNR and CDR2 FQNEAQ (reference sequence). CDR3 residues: CASSLYSGVEEKLFF. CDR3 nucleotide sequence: TGTGCCAGCAGCTTATATTCGGGAGTAGAGGAAAAACTGTTTTTT.

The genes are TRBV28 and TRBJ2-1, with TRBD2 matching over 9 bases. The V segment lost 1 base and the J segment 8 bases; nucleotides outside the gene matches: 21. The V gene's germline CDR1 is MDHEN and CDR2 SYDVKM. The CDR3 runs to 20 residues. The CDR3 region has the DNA TGTGCCAGCAGTTTATTGACCCCCCCGGGGACTAGCACGCCTCGCTATGAGCAGTTCTTC. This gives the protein CASSLLTPPGTSTPRYEQFF.

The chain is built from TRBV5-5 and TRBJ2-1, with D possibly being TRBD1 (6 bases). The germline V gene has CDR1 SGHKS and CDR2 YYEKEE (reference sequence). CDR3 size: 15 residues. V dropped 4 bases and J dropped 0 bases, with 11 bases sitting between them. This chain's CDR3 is CASSPQGSSYNEQFF. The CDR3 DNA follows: TGTGCCAGCAGCCCTCAGGGGAGCTCCTACAATGAGCAGTTCTTC.

CDR3 DNA: TGTGCTTGTGGATCGTCGGGGGGCAACGAGCAGTACTTC. This translates into CACGSSGGNEQYF. This sequence joins TRBV28 and TRBJ2-7; weak D call: TRBD2 (7 bases). The V gene's germline CDR1 is MDHEN and CDR2 SYDVKM. The CDR3 runs 13 residues.